One and the same sample provided the 18 T cell receptor beta chains below, sequenced in a study of cytomegalovirus exposure and HLA in healthy donors (dated by TCRdb to the late 2010s). Library construction relied on the immunoSEQ multiplex PCR assay. For the multiplex PCR, a mixture combining 60 forward primers for TCR Vbeta segments and 13 reverse primers for TCR Jbeta segments was used. TCRdb provides this immuneACCESS table in a form limited to in-frame rearrangements. Some clones are lacking; in checked studies, under half of them reflect an unresolved V gene, and why the rest are absent is not known. Present in this sample are approximately 110,000 clones, around 80% of which were seen just once. The ten largest clonotypes hold 20% to 25% of the sample. The sequenced sample was PBMCs. These TCRs come from a man younger than 45 in good health and CMV-seropositive.

To note about this clone: The identical CDR3 is also encoded by other nucleotide sequences in the sample. The V and J genes are TRBV5-1 and TRBJ2-5; D unclear. Per germline, CDR1 SGHRS and CDR2 YFSETQ. V was clipped by 0 bases and J by 1 base, with 4 bases between them. This CDR3 comprises 13 residues. CDR3 nucleotide sequence: TGCGCCAGCAGCTTGGTACTCCAAGAGACCCAGTACTTC. Translated: CASSLVLQETQYF.

The gene calls are TRBV30 and TRBJ1-2, with 8 nucleotides matching TRBD1. Germline V gene sequence: CDR1 GTSNPN, CDR2 SVGIG (reference sequence). V shed 4 bases and J 3 bases; nucleotides not matched to a gene: 7. This CDR3 is built from 14 residues. CDR3: CAWNAGGADYGYTF. The DNA of the CDR3 is TGTGCCTGGAATGCAGGGGGCGCCGACTATGGCTACACCTTC.

The CDR3 protein is CASSPTSGGPDTQYF. CDR3 sequence (DNA): TGTGCCAGCAGCCCTACTAGCGGGGGGCCAGATACGCAGTATTTT. The chain combines TRBV4-2 with TRBJ2-3, with 12 positions matching TRBD2. CDR3 size: 15 residues. V gave up 4 bases and J gave up 4 bases; unmatched junction bases: 3. The V gene's germline CDR1 is LGHNA and CDR2 YNFKEQ.

This chain links TRBV6-1 with TRBJ1-2, with D perhaps TRBD1 (5 bases). V lost 4 bases and J lost 1, with 13 bases in between. The CDR3 sequence is 15 residues long. Germline V CDR1 and CDR2: MNHNS, SASEGT. CDR3 DNA: TGTGCCAGCAGTGGAATACTTGACAGTAACTATGGCTACACCTTC. The encoded protein is CASSGILDSNYGYTF.

The chain's CDR3 is CASSNPPGSAGNTIYF. DNA of the CDR3: TGTGCCAGCAGCAACCCCCCGGGGTCCGCTGGAAACACCATATATTTT. The chain carries TRBV28 and TRBJ1-3; D is uncertain. From germline, CDR1 is MDHEN and CDR2 SYDVKM. V lost 6 bases and J 2 bases, leaving 17 bases between the germline ends. CDR3 size: 16 residues.

The chain uses TRBV5-1 and TRBJ1-3; TRBD1 agrees at 8 bases. Germline V lookup: CDR1 SGHRS, CDR2 YFSETQ. This CDR3 contains 18 residues. With V trimmed by 4 bases and J by 0 bases, 12 bases remained unmatched. In nucleotides, the CDR3 is TGCGCCAGCAGCCAAAATCCGGGACAGGCGAGCTCTGGAAACACCATATATTTT. Its translation is CASSQNPGQASSGNTIYF.

The chain uses TRBV4-1 and TRBJ2-5, with 8 bases matching TRBD1. The CDR3 covers 13 residues. Germline-derived CDR1 and CDR2 are MGHRA and YSYEKL. The V segment lost 0 bases and the J segment 7 bases; nucleotides outside the gene matches: 1. As DNA, the CDR3 is TGCGCCAGCAGCCAAGATACAGGGGGGACCCAGTACTTC. Its protein is CASSQDTGGTQYF.

The gene calls are TRBV11-1 and TRBJ1-6; no clear D gene. The V gene's germline CDR1 is SGHAT and CDR2 FQDESV (reference sequence). Trimming took 1 base from V and 13 from J, leaving 11 bases between them. The CDR3 length is 13 residues. CDR3 region: CASSLDPWAPLHF. The CDR3 nucleotides are TGTGCCAGCAGCTTAGATCCCTGGGCTCCCCTCCACTTT.

The CDR3 DNA reads TGTGCCAGCAGTTTGAGCGGGGCCTCCTACGAGCAGTACTTC. This sequence encodes CASSLSGASYEQYF. The genes are TRBV28 and TRBJ2-7, with TRBD2 matching 7 bases. After removal of 3 bases from V and 0 bases from J, the junction contained 2 bases not matched to a gene. Germline V gives CDR1 MDHEN, CDR2 SYDVKM. This CDR3 comprises 14 residues.

V gene TRBV5-1 combines with J gene TRBJ1-2; D might be TRBD1 (5 bases). CDR3 size: 12 residues. Germline V lookup: CDR1 SGHRS, CDR2 YFSETQ. Trimming removed 3 bases from V and 3 bases from J, with 6 bases in between. The DNA for the CDR3 is TGCGCCAGCAGCTGGGGGGACTATGGCTACACCTTC. As protein: CASSWGDYGYTF. Full variable domain (remainder filled in from reference TRBV5-1 and TRBJ1-2): KAGVTQTPRYLIKTRGQQVTLSCSPISGHRSVSWYQQTPGQGLQFLFEYFSETQRNKGNFPGRFSGRQFSNSRSEMNVSTLELGDSALYLCASSWGDYGYTFGSGTRLTVV.

J is TRBJ2-7 and V is TRBV30; D possibly corresponds to TRBD1 (6 bases). Germline CDR1 is GTSNPN and CDR2 is SVGIG (reference sequence). The CDR3 contains 13 residues. V gave up 2 bases and J gave up 0 bases, with 8 bases separating them. The CDR3 region is CAWSRGSSYEQYF. The CDR3 region has the DNA TGTGCCTGGAGTAGGGGGAGCTCCTACGAGCAGTACTTC.

This clone has just one count. This sequence joins TRBV5-1 and TRBJ2-7; 8 bases match TRBD2. Germline trimming cut 2 bases from V and 1 base from J; bases unmatched to any gene: 2. The CDR3 is made up of 14 amino acids. In germline, CDR1 is SGHRS, CDR2 YFSETQ. CDR3 DNA: TGCGCCAGCAGCTTAGCGGGAGAGTCCTACGAGCAGTACGTC. Residues: CASSLAGESYEQYV.

The table lists this clone with a count of one. Other DNA sequences in this sample translate to the same CDR3. This sequence joins TRBV5-6 and TRBJ1-2; a possible D gene is TRBD1 (5 bases). Germline assignment: CDR1 SGHDT and CDR2 YYEEEE. This CDR3 comprises 12 residues. Trimming took off 3 bases at V and 7 bases at J, with 10 bases between the two ends. The CDR3 is CASSSRGGGYTF. The CDR3 DNA follows: TGTGCCAGCAGCTCGCGGGGGGGTGGCTACACCTTC.

This clone has a handful of counts. V usage is TRBV19 and J usage is TRBJ2-7; D gene unclear. Trimming stripped 3 bases from V and 0 bases from J, with 6 bases between. Germline CDR1 is LNHDA and CDR2 is SQIVND (reference sequence). The CDR3 covers 13 residues. CDR3 nucleotides: TGTGCCAGTAGTATTAGTTACTCCTACGAGCAGTACTTC. Its protein is CASSISYSYEQYF.

The gene calls are TRBV5-5 and TRBJ1-3; D is undetermined. Trimming took 0 bases from V and 0 from J, leaving 13 bases between them. This CDR3 has 17 residues. Germline CDR1 and CDR2: SGHKS and YYEKEE (reference sequence). The CDR3: CASSLGIVTVSGNTIYF. The DNA of the CDR3 is TGTGCCAGCAGCTTGGGAATAGTAACAGTCTCTGGAAACACCATATATTTT. The variable domain in full, completed from reference TRBV5-5 and TRBJ1-3, reads DAGVTQSPTHLIKTRGQQVTLRCSPISGHKSVSWYQQVLGQGPQFIFQYYEKEERGRGNFPDRFSARQFPNYSSELNVNALLLGDSALYLCASSLGIVTVSGNTIYFGEGSWLTVV.

The J gene is TRBJ2-2, the V gene TRBV7-8; unclear D gene. Trimming pared 2 bases from V and 5 bases from J, leaving 6 bases between. CDR1 and CDR2 (germline): SGHVS, FQNEAQ. CDR3 length: 13 residues. The DNA of the CDR3 is TGTGCCAGCAGCTTAATACGGACCGGGGAGCTGTTTTTT. Translating it yields CASSLIRTGELFF. Filled out from reference TRBV7-8 and TRBJ2-2, the complete variable domain reads GAGVSQSPRYKVAKRGQDVALRCDPISGHVSLFWYQQALGQGPEFLTYFQNEAQLDKSGLPSDRFFAERPEGSVSTLKIQRTQQEDSAVYLCASSLIRTGELFFGEGSRLTVL.

The chain combines TRBV2 with TRBJ2-1; TRBD1 is a possible D gene (5 bases). Germline assignment: CDR1 SNHLY and CDR2 FYNNEI. The germline V and J ends were trimmed by 2 bases and 7 bases, with 12 bases remaining between them. The CDR3 is made up of 14 amino acids. The chain's CDR3 is CASSEFQGRNEQFF. CDR3 sequence (DNA): TGTGCCAGCAGTGAATTCCAGGGAAGGAATGAGCAGTTCTTC.

The rearrangement uses TRBV6-5 and TRBJ2-7; 10 positions agree with TRBD1. There are 13 residues in the CDR3. Germline V gene lookup returns CDR1 MNHEY and CDR2 SVGAGI. Trimming at V came to 11 bases and at J to 3 bases, leaving 7 bases not matched to a gene. In DNA form, the CDR3 reads TGTGCCGGCCGGTGGGACAGGGGCTACGAGCAGTACGTC. Protein sequence: CAGRWDRGYEQYV.